This paragraph covers one TCR beta chain sequence. Germline CDR1 reads SGHAT; CDR2 reads FQNNGV. Deletions cut 4 bases from V and 3 bases from J, with 4 bases between. There are 11 residues in the CDR3. Sequenced by immunoSEQ multiplex PCR; TCRdb stores in-frame clones only, minus some. Of approximately 140,000 clones listed, about 86% are singletons. The sample is drawn from a study of identifying expanded T cells in peripheral blood. The clonotype comes from a person between 18 and 70 years old in good health. V is TRBV11-2 and J is TRBJ2-7, with D uncertain. The sample consisted of blood. The CDR3 DNA reads as TGTGCCAGCAGCTACCTCTACGAGCAGTACTTC. It yields the protein CASSYLYEQYF.